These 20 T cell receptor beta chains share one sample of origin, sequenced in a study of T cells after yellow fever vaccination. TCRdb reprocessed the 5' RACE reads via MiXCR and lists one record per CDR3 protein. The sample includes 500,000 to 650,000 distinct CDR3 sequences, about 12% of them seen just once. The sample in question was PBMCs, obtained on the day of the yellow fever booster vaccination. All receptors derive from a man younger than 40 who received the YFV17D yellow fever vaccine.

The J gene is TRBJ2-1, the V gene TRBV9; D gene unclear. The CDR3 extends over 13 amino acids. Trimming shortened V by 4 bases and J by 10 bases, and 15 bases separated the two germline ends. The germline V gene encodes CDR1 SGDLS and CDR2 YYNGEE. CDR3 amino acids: CASSPQVEREQFF. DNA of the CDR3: TGTGCCAGCAGCCCCCAGGTGGAGCGAGAGCAGTTCTTC.

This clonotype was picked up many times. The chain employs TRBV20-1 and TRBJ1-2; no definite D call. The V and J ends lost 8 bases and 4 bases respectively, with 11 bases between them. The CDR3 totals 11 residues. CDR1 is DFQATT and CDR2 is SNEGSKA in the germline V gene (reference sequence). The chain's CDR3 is CSTLSRYGYTF. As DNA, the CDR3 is TGCAGTACCCTATCCCGCTATGGCTACACCTTC.

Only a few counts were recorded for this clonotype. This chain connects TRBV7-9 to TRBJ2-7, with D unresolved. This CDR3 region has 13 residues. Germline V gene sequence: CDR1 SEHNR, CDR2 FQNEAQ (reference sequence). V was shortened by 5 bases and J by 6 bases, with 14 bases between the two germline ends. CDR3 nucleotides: TGTGCCAGCAGCCCTACCCCTTTCTCCGAGCAGTACTTC. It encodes CASSPTPFSEQYF.

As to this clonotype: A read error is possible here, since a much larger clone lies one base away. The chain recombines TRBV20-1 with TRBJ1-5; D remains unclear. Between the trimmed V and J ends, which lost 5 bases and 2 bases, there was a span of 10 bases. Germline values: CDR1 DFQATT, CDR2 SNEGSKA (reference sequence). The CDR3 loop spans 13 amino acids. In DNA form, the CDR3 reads TGCAGTGCTGACGCACTGGGCAATCAGCCCCAGCATTTT. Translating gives CSADALGNQPQHF.

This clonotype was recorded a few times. The CDR3 DNA reads TGTGCCAGCTCTAAAGGGGACACGTCCTACGAGCAGTACTTC. Translation: CASSKGDTSYEQYF. The chain recombines TRBV18 with TRBJ2-7; perhaps TRBD1 as D (6 bases). This CDR3 is 14 amino acids long. CDR1 KGHSH and CDR2 LQKENI come from the germline V gene. V lost 6 bases and J lost 1, with 13 bases in between.

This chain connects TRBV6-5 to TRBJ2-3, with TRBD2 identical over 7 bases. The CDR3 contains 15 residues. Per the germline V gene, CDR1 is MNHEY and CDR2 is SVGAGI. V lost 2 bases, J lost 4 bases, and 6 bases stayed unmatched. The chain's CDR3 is CASSYGGGPPDTQYF. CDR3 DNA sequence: TGTGCCAGCAGTTACGGGGGAGGGCCCCCAGATACGCAGTATTTT.

The CDR3, as DNA: TGTGCCAGCAGCTCAGGAGGGAGCGCCCTGCGTAACAATGAGCAGTTCTTC. Its translation: CASSSGGSALRNNEQFF. The rearrangement links TRBV7-2 to TRBJ2-1; a weak D match, TRBD2 (6 bases). The CDR3 consists of 17 residues. Trimming shortened V by 4 bases and J by 5 bases, and 21 bases separated the two germline ends. From germline, CDR1 is SGHTA and CDR2 FQGNSA.

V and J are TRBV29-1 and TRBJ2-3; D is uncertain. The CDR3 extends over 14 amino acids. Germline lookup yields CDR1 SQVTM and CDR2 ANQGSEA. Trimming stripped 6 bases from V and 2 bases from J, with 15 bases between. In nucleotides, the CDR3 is TGCAGCGTCGAACCGCGCGGCCTCACAGATACGCAGTATTTT. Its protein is CSVEPRGLTDTQYF.

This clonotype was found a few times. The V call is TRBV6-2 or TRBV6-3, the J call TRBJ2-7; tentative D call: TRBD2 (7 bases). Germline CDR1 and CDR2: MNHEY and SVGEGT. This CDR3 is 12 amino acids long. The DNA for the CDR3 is TGTGCGGGGGCTAGCGGACTAACAGAGCAGTACTTC. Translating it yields CAGASGLTEQYF.

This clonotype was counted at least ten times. CDR3: CASSLERTDTQYF. The CDR3 coding sequence is TGTGCCAGCAGCTTAGAGCGAACAGATACGCAGTATTTT. The chain couples TRBV7-2 to TRBJ2-3; D gene uncertain. The CDR3 is made up of 13 amino acids. The V gene's germline CDR1 is SGHTA and CDR2 FQGNSA. Trimming pared 1 base from V and 3 bases from J, leaving 5 bases between.

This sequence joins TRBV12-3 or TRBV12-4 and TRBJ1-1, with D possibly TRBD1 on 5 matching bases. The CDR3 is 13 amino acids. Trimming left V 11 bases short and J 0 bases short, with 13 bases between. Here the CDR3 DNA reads TGTGCCTGCCAGGGAGACATGAACACTGAAGCTTTCTTT. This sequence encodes CACQGDMNTEAFF.

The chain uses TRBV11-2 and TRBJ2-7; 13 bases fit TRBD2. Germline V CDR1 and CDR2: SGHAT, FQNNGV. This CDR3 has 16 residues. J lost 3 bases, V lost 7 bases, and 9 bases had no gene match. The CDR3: CASTRTSGSSLYEQYF. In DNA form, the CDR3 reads TGTGCCAGCACTCGGACTAGCGGGAGTAGTCTCTACGAGCAGTACTTC.

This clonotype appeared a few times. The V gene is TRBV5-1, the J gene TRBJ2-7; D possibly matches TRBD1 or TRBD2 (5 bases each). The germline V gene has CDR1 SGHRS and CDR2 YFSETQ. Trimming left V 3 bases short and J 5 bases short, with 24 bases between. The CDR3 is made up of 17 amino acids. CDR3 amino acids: CASSYSWDGKSHHEQYF. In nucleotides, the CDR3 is TGCGCCAGCAGCTATTCCTGGGACGGGAAATCCCACCACGAGCAGTACTTC.

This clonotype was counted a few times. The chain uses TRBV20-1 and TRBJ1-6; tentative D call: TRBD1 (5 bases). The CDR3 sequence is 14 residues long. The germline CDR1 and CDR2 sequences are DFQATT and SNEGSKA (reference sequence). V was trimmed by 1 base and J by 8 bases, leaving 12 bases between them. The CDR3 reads CSARVGGDDSPLHF. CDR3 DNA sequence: TGCAGTGCTAGAGTTGGGGGTGACGATTCACCCCTCCACTTT.

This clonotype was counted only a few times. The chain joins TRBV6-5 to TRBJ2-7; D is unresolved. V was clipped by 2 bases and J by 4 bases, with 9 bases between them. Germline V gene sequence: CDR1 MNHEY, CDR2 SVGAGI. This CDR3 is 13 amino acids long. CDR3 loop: CASSYGEGYEQYF. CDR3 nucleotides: TGTGCCAGCAGTTACGGGGAAGGGTACGAGCAGTACTTC.

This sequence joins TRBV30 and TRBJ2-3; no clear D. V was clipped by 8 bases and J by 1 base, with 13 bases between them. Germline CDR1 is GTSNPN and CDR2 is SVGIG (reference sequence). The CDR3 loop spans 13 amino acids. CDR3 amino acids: CARRSTRTDTQYF. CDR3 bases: TGTGCCCGGCGTTCGACTCGCACAGATACGCAGTATTTT.

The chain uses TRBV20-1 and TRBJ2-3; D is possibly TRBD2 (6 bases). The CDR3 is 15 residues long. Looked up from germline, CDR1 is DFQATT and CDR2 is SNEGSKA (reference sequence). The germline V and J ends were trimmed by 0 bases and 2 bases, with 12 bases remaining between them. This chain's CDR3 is CSARDWEVSTDTQYF. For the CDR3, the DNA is TGCAGTGCTAGAGACTGGGAGGTCTCCACAGATACGCAGTATTTT.

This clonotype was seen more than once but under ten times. The CDR3 here is CSVGVPKHGNTIYF. The CDR3 coding sequence is TGCAGCGTTGGGGTCCCAAAACATGGAAACACCATATATTTT. J is TRBJ1-3 and V is TRBV29-1; D uncertain. Germline lookup yields CDR1 SQVTM and CDR2 ANQGSEA. The V gene lost 4 bases and the J gene lost 3 bases, with 13 bases spanning the gap. The CDR3 spans 14 residues.

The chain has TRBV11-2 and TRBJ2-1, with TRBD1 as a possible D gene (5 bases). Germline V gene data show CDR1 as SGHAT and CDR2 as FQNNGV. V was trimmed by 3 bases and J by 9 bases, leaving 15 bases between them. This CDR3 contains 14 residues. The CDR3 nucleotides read TGTGCCAGCAGCTTGTCCAGGGTAAGGGGTGAGCAGTTCTTC. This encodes CASSLSRVRGEQFF.

This CDR3 is CASSFLLGPAGELFF. The CDR3 DNA follows: TGTGCCAGCAGCTTCTTGTTGGGACCGGCCGGGGAGCTGTTTTTT. V is TRBV7-8 and J is TRBJ2-2; D may correspond to TRBD1 or TRBD2 (5 bases each). The V gene's germline CDR1 is SGHVS and CDR2 FQNEAQ. This CDR3 is built from 15 residues. Trimming shortened V by 3 bases and J by 6 bases, and 14 bases separated the two germline ends.